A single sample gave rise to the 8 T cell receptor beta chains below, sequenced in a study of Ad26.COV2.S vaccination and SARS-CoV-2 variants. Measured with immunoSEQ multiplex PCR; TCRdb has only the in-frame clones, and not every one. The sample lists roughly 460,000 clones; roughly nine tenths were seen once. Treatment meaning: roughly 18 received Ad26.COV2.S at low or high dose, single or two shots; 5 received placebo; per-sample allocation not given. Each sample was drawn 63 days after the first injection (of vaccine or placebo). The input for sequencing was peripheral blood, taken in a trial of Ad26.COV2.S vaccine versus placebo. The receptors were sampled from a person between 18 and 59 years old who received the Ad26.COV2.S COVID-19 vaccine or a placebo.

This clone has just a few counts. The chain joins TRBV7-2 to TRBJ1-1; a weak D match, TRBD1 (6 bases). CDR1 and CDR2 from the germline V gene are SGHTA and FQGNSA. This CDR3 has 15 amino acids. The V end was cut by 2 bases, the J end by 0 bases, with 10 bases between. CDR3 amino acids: CASSLQGTVNTEAFF. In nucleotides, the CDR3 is TGTGCCAGCAGCTTACAGGGGACGGTGAACACTGAAGCTTTCTTT.

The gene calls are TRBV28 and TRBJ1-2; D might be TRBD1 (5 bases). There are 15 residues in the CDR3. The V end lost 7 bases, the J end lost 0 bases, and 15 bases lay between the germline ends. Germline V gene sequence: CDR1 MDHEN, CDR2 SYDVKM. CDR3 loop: CASIFSGTPNYGYTF. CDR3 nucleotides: TGTGCCAGCATCTTTTCCGGGACGCCTAACTATGGCTACACCTTC.

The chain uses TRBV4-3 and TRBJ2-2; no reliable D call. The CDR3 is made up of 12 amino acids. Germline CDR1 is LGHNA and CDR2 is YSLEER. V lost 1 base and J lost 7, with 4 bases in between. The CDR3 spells CASSQGVGELFF. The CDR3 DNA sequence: TGCGCCAGCAGCCAAGGGGTCGGGGAGCTGTTTTTT.

The CDR3 sequence is CASSPDGYYGYTF. The CDR3 region has the DNA TGCGCCAGCAGCCCAGACGGATACTATGGCTACACCTTC. The J gene is TRBJ1-2, the V gene TRBV4-1; no clear D. The CDR3 consists of 13 residues. The ends were cut back, 4 bases at V and 3 bases at J, with 9 bases in the middle. The germline CDR1 and CDR2 sequences are MGHRA and YSYEKL.

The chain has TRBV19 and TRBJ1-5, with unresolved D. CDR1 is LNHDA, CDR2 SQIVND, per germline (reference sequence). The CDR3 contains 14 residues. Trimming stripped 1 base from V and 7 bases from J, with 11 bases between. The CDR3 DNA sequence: TGTGCCAGTAGTATAGTCAGCAGTTGGCAGCCCCAGCATTTT. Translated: CASSIVSSWQPQHF.

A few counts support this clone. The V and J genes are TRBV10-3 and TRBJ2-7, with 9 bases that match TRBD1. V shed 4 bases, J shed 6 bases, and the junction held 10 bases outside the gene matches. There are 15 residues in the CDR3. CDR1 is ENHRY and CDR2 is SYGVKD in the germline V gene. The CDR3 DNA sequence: TGTGCCATCAGTGGATCGGGACAGGGTGGGATCGAGCAGTACTTC. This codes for CAISGSGQGGIEQYF.

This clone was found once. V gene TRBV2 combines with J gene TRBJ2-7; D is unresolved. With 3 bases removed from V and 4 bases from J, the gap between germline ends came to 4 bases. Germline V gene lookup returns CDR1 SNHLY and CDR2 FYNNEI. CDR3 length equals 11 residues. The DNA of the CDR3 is TGTGCCAGCAGTGATACGTACGAGCAGTACTTC. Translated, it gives CASSDTYEQYF. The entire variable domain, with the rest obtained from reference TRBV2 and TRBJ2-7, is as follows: EPEVTQTPSHQVTQMGQEVILRCVPISNHLYFYWYRQILGQKVEFLVSFYNNEISEKSEIFDDQFSVERPDGSNFTLKIRSTKLEDSAMYFCASSDTYEQYFGPGTRLTVT.

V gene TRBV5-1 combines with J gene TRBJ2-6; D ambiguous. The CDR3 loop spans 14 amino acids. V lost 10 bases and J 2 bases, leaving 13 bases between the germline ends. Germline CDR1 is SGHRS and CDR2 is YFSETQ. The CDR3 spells CAVQVEPGANVLTF. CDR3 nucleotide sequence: TGCGCCGTCCAAGTTGAGCCTGGGGCCAACGTCCTGACTTTC.